This is a list of T cell receptor beta chains from one sample in a study of blood T cell repertoires in COVID-19. Measured with immunoSEQ multiplex PCR; TCRdb has only the in-frame clones, and not every one. The profile shows about 250,000 clones, 75% to 90% of them singletons. Sequenced sample: PBMCs or T cells enriched from blood (not recorded which). Receptor source: a woman younger than 45 who had recovered from COVID-19. Each CDR3 is given with its conserved first and last residue. Fields, in order: V gene, J gene, clone size, D gene, CDR3 protein, CDR3 DNA. A D gene is named only where the DNA matches it firmly. Clone size, where shown, is once, few, many, or a class for clones that have expanded.

TRBV5-1	TRBJ2-3	NA	NA	CASSLRGGVSDTQYF	TGCGCCAGCAGCTTGAGAGGGGGGGTCTCGGATACGCAGTATTTT
TRBV2	TRBJ2-7	NA	TRBD1	CASSGQGGSEQYF	TGTGCCAGCAGTGGACAGGGTGGGAGCGAGCAGTACTTC
TRBV19	TRBJ1-2	few	NA	CASSRTYSSDGYTF	TGTGCCAGTAGCCGGACATACTCTTCTGATGGCTACACCTTC
TRBV4-1	TRBJ1-1	once	NA	CASSRQRTDRNTEAFF	TGCGCCAGCAGCCGTCAAAGGACCGACAGGAACACTGAAGCTTTCTTT
TRBV29-1	TRBJ1-1	NA	NA	CSVGQGKDEAFF	TGCAGCGTTGGGCAGGGGAAGGATGAAGCTTTCTTT
TRBV13	TRBJ2-2	NA	TRBD1	CASSPTGDLSGELFF	TGTGCCAGCAGCCCGACAGGGGACCTCTCCGGGGAGCTGTTTTTT
TRBV10-3	TRBJ1-1	NA	NA	CAISGDTGTTEAFF	TGTGCCATCAGTGGGGACACTGGTACAACTGAAGCTTTCTTT
TRBV5-4	TRBJ2-1	NA	TRBD2	CASSGLVFNEQFF	TGTGCCAGCAGCGGACTAGTTTTCAATGAGCAGTTCTTC
TRBV11-2	TRBJ2-3	NA	NA	CASSRGLTTSTDTQYF	TGTGCCAGCAGCCGTGGACTGACAACTAGCACAGATACGCAGTATTTT
TRBV6-2/TRBV6-3	TRBJ1-2	few	NA	CASSYSLGVGGYTF	TGTGCCAGCAGTTACTCCCTAGGGGTCGGTGGCTACACCTTC
TRBV4-1	TRBJ2-7	NA	NA	CASSQEAGTYEQYF	TGCGCCAGCAGCCAAGAGGCAGGAACCTACGAGCAGTACTTC
TRBV30	TRBJ2-5	once	NA	CACEGDRETQYF	TGTGCCTGCGAGGGGGACCGGGAGACCCAGTACTTC
TRBV28	TRBJ2-2	NA	TRBD2	CASSLEGGPTGELFF	TGTGCCAGCAGTTTGGAGGGAGGGCCTACCGGGGAGCTGTTTTTT
TRBV9	TRBJ2-2	once	TRBD2	CASSVGGSGTSYGELFF	TGTGCCAGCAGCGTAGGGGGGTCCGGGACTAGTTACGGGGAGCTGTTTTTT